This TCR beta chain emerged from a study of Graves' ophthalmopathy and Graves' hyperthyroidism. This clonotype was seen repeatedly, ten times or more. RNA served as the template for amplifying TCR beta CDR3 regions. RT-PCR with HTBI primers came first, then second-round multiplex PCR. TCRdb used MiXCR to reprocess the multiplex PCR reads, holding one entry per CDR3 protein. This sample has some 520,000 distinct CDR3 sequences; approximately 14% occur once, and the top ten carry 8% to 10%. Input material: blood. The clonotype comes from a woman in her thirties with Graves' ophthalmopathy.

DNA for the CDR3: TGTGCCAGCAGTTCTCCGGACCGAACCGAGCAGTACTTC. It specifies CASSSPDRTEQYF. This chain uses TRBV28 with TRBJ2-7; D is undetermined. CDR1 is MDHEN and CDR2 is SYDVKM in the germline V gene. V lost 4 bases to trimming and J lost 6 bases, with 13 bases between them. The CDR3 sequence is 13 residues long.